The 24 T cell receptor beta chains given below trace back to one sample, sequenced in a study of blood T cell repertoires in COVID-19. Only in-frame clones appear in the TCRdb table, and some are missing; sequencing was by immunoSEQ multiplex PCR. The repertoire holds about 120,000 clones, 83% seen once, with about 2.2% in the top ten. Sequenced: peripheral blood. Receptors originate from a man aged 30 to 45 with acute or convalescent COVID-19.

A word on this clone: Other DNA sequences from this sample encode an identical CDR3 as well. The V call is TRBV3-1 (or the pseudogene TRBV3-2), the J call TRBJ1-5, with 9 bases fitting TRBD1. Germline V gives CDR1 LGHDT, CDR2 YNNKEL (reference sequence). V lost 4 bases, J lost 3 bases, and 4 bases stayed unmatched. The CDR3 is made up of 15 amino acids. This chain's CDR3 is CASSRGQGINQPQHF. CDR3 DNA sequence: TGTGCCAGCAGCCGGGGACAGGGTATCAATCAGCCCCAGCATTTT.

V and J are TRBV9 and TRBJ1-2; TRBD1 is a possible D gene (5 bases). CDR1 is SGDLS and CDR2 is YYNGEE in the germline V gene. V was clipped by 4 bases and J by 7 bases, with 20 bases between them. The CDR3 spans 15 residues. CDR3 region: CASSPGRGFGFGYTF. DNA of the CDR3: TGTGCCAGCAGCCCGGGCCGGGGGTTCGGTTTTGGCTACACCTTC.

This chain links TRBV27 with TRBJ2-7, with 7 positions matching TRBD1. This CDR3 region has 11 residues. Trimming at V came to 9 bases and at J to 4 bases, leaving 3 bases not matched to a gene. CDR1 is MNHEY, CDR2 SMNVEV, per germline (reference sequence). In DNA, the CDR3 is TGTGCCAGAGACAGGGTGTACGAGCAGTACGTC. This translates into CARDRVYEQYV.

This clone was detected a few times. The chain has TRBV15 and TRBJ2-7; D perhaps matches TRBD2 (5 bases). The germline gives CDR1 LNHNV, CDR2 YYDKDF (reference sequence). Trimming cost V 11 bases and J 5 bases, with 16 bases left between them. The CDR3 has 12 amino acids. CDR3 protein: CASASGLNEQYF. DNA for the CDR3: TGTGCCTCTGCATCGGGGTTGAACGAGCAGTACTTC. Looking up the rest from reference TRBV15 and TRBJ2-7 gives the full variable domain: DAMVIQNPRYQVTQFGKPVTLSCSQTLNHNVMYWYQQKSSQAPKLLFHYYDKDFNNEADTPDNFQSRRPNTSFCFLDIRSPGLGDTAMYLCASASGLNEQYFGPGTRLTVT.

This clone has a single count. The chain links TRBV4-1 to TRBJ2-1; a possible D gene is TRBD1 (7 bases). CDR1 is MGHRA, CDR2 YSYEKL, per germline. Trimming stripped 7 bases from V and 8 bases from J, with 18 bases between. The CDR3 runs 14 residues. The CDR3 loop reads CASTRGDGVDEQFF. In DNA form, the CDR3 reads TGCGCCAGCACCAGGGGGGATGGGGTCGATGAGCAGTTCTTC.

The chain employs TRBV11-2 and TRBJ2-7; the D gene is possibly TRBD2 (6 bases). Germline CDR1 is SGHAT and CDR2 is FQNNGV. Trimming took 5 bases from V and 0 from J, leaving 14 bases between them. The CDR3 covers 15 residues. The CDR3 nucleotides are TGTGCCAGCAGCCTAACCCGGGGGATCTCCTACGAGCAGTACTTC. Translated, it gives CASSLTRGISYEQYF.

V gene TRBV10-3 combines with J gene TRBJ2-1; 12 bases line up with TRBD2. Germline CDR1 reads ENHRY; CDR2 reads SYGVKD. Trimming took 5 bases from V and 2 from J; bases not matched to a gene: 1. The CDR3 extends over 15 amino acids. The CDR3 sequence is CAISSSGGAYNEQFF. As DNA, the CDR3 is TGTGCCATCAGTTCTAGCGGGGGGGCCTACAATGAGCAGTTCTTC.

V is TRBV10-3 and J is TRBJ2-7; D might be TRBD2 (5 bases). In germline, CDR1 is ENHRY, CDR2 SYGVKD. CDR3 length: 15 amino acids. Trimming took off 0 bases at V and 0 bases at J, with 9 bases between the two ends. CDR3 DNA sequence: TGTGCCATCAGTGAGTCGGCGGGTAGCTCCTACGAGCAGTACGTC. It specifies CAISESAGSSYEQYV.

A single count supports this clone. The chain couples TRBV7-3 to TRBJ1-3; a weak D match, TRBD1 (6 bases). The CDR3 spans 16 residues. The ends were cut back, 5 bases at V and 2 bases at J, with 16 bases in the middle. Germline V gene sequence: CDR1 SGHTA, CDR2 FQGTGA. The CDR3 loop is CASSKGPPGAGNTIYF. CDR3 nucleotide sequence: TGTGCCAGCAGCAAGGGGCCCCCAGGGGCTGGAAACACCATATATTTT.

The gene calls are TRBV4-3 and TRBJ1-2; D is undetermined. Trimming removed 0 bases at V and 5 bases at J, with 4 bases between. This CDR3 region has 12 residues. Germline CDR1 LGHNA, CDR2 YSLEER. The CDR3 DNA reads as TGCGCCAGCAGCCAAGACATGTATGGCTACACCTTC. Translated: CASSQDMYGYTF.

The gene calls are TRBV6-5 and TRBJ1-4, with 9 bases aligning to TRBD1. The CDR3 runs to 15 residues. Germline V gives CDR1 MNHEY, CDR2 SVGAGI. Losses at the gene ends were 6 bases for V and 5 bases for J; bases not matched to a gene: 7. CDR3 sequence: CASRAQGAINEKLFF. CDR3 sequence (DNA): TGTGCCAGCAGGGCACAGGGGGCAATAAATGAAAAACTGTTTTTT.

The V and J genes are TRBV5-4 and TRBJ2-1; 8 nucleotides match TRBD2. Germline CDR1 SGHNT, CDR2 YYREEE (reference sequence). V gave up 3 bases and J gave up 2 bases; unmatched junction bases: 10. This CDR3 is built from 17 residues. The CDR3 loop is CASSSSGGEHTYNEQFF. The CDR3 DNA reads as TGTGCCAGCAGCTCGAGCGGGGGCGAACACACCTACAATGAGCAGTTCTTC. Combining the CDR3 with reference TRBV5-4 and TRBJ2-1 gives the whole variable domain ETGVTQSPTHLIKTRGQQVTLRCSSQSGHNTVSWYQQALGQGPQFIFQYYREEENGRGNFPPRFSGLQFPNYSSELNVNALELDDSALYLCASSSSGGEHTYNEQFFGPGTRLTVL.

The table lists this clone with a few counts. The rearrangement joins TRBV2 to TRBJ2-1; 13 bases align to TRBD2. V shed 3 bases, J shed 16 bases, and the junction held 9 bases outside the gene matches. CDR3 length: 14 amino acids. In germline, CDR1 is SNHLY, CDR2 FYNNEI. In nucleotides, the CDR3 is TGTGCCAGCAGTGAGACTAGCGGGGGGTCCGGAGGATTCTTC. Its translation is CASSETSGGSGGFF. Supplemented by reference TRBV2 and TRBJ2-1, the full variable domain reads EPEVTQTPSHQVTQMGQEVILRCVPISNHLYFYWYRQILGQKVEFLVSFYNNEISEKSEIFDDQFSVERPDGSNFTLKIRSTKLEDSAMYFCASSETSGGSGGFFGPGTRLTVL.

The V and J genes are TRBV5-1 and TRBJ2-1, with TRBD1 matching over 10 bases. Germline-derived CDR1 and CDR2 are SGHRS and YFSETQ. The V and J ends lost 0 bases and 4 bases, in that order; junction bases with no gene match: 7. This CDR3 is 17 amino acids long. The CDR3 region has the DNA TGCGCCAGCAGCTTGGAGCCCGGACAGGGGGGTTACAATGAGCAGTTCTTC. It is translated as CASSLEPGQGGYNEQFF.

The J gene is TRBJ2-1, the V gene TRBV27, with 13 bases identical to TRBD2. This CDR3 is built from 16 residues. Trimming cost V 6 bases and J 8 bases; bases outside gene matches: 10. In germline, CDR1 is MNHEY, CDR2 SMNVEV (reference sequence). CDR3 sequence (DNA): TGTGCCAGCAGCCGAAGACTAGCGGGAGGTGCGGATGAGCAGTTCTTC. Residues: CASSRRLAGGADEQFF.

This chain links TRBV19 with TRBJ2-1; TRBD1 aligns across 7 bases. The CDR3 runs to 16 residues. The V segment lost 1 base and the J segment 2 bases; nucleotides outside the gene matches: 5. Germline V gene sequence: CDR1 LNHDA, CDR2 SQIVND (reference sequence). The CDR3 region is CASSIGSQGAYNEQFF. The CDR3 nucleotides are TGTGCCAGTAGTATAGGTTCCCAGGGGGCCTACAATGAGCAGTTCTTC.

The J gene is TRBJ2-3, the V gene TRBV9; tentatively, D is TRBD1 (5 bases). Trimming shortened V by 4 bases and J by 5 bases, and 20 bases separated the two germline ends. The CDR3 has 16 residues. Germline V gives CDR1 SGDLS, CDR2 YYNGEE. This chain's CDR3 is CASSSEPFWQGDTQYF. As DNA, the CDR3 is TGTGCCAGCAGCTCCGAACCCTTCTGGCAGGGAGATACGCAGTATTTT.

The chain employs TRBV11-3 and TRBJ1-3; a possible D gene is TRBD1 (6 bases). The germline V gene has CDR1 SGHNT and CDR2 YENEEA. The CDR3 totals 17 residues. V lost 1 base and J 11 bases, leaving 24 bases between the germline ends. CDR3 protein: CASSLAGGTNRASPIYF. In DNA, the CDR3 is TGTGCCAGCAGCTTAGCGGGGGGGACAAACCGGGCCTCACCCATATATTTT.

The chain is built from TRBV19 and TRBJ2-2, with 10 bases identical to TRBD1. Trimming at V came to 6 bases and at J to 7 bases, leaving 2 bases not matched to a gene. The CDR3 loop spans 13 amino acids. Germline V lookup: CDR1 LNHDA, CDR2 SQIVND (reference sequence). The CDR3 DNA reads TGTGCCAGTAGGACAGGGGGCAGCGGGGAGCTGTTTTTT. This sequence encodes CASRTGGSGELFF.

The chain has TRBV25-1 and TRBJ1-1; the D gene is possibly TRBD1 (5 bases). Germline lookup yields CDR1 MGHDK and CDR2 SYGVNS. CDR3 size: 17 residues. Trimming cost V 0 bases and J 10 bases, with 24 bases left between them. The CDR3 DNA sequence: TGTGCCAGCAGTGAATATGAGGGCACGGACGGAGGGGAAGGAGCTTTCTTT. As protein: CASSEYEGTDGGEGAFF.

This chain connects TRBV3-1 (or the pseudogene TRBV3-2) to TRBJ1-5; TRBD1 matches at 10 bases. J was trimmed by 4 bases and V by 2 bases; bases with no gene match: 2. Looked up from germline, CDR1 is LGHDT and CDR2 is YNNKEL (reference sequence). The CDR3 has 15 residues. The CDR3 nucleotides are TGTGCCAGCAGCCAAACGGACAGGGGGAATCAGCCCCAGCATTTT. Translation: CASSQTDRGNQPQHF.

In DNA, the CDR3 is TGTGCCAGCTCACCAGACAGGGGGCAGAACGAGCAGTACGTC. Protein sequence: CASSPDRGQNEQYV. The chain carries TRBV18 and TRBJ2-7, with 10 positions matching TRBD1. J lost 5 bases, V lost 2 bases, and 3 bases had no gene match. CDR1 is KGHSH and CDR2 is LQKENI in the germline V gene. This CDR3 comprises 14 residues.

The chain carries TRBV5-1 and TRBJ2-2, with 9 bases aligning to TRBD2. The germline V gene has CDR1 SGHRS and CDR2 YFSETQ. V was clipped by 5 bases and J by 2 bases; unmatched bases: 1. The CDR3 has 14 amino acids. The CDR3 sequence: CASRLAGNTGELFF. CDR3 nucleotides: TGCGCCAGCAGACTAGCGGGCAACACCGGGGAGCTGTTTTTT.

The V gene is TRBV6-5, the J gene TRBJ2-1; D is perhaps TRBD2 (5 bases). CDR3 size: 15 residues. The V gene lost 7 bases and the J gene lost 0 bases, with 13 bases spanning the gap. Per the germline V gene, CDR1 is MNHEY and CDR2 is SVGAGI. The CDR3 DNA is TGTGCCAGCACCCTAGCAGTGAGCTCCTACAATGAGCAGTTCTTC. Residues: CASTLAVSSYNEQFF.